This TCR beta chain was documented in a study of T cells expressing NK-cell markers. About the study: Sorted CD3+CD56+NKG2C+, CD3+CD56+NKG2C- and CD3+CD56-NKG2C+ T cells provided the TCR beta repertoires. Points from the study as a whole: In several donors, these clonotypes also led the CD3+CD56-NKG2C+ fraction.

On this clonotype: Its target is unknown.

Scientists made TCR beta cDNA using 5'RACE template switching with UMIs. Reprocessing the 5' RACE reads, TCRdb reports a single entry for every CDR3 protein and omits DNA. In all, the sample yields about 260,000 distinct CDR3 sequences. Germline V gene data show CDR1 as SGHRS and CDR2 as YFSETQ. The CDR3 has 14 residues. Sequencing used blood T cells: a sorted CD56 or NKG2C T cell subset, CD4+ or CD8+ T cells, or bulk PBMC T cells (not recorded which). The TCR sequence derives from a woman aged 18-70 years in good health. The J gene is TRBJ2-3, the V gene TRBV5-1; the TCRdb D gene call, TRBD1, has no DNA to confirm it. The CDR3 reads CASSRSGGRDTQYF.